Only a few counts were recorded for the clone carrying this T cell receptor beta chain. Its antigen is not known. From germline, CDR1 is SEHNR and CDR2 FQNEAQ (reference sequence). The CDR3 is 14 amino acids. V shed 5 bases, J shed 7 bases, and the junction held 6 bases outside the gene matches. PCR used 60 Vbeta primers and 13 Jbeta primers. Method: immunoSEQ multiplex PCR; TCRdb's copy keeps in-frame clones and lacks some. The sample includes about 160,000 clones, about three quarters seen only once; the top ten take approximately 1.4%. The data stem from a study of cytomegalovirus exposure and HLA in healthy donors. Study-level points and caveats: A missense variant in DCLRE1C was later tied to TCR beta V- and J-gene trimming. CMV serostatus alone was available as immune exposure information.

This chain links TRBV7-9 with TRBJ1-4, with TRBD1 matching 8 bases. The source is a woman in her thirties in good health and CMV-seronegative. Sequenced material: PBMCs. The CDR3 protein is CASSQGAWGEKLFF. In nucleotides, the CDR3 is TGTGCCAGCAGCCAGGGGGCATGGGGTGAAAAACTGTTTTTT.